This T cell receptor beta chain was documented in a study of graft-versus-host responses after intestinal transplantation. Study summary: The recipients all started with anti-thymocyte globulin induction and then took tacrolimus and steroids for three to four years. Study results and limitations: Allografts from individuals with graft-donor T cell macrochimerism displayed high graft-versus-host to host-versus-graft clonal ratios.

V gave up 4 bases and J gave up 9 bases; unmatched junction bases: 6. This CDR3 region has 13 residues. Germline-derived CDR1 and CDR2 are GTSNPN and SVGIG (reference sequence). Data came from immunoSEQ multiplex PCR; TCRdb stores just in-frame clones and leaves some out. The table records around 14,000 clones, 33% of them present only once. The authors combined around 200,000 CFSE-labeled responder cells with around 200,000 irradiated, violet-dye-labeled stimulator cells in plates. This receptor was taken from a human patient who received an intestinal transplant. The sequenced sample was alloreactive CD8+ T cells from a mixed lymphocyte reaction culture, obtained before intestinal transplant. Described subset: CFSE-low proliferating T cells sorted from roughly 6-day pre-transplant mixed lymphocyte reaction (GvH or HvG direction). The J gene is TRBJ1-6, the V gene TRBV30; 7 bases are a match to TRBD1. The CDR3 DNA is TGTGCCTGGAACCAGGGGGGCGGTTCACCCCTCCACTTT. Amino acid sequence: CAWNQGGGSPLHF.